This T cell receptor beta chain was documented in a study of T cells after yellow fever vaccination (dated by TCRdb to between 2018 and 2021). At the level of the whole study: The SMART-Seq v4 Ultra Low Input RNA kit was used to prepare libraries from fractions with low cell numbers. To track T-cell clones before and after primary and booster YFV17D yellow fever vaccination, bulk TCR alpha and beta repertoires were sequenced longitudinally. Two healthy male donors, one aged 18 to 30 and one aged 30 to 39 years, made up the cohort. Bulk PBMC replicates and cell subsets were isolated from blood drawn at multiple timepoints before and after both primary and secondary immunization.

Overall study outcomes, separate from this receptor: A small fraction of clonotypes appeared in both the CD4 and CD8 compartments, likely as a result of convergent recombination. Because the study included only a couple of donors, the extent to which the findings can be generalized is limited. The secondary T-cell response was weaker than the primary response but faster, peaking on day 5 instead of day 15. After the booster, most of the clones that had expanded following primary vaccination were detected again (approximately 95% of CD4 and roughly 88% of CD8), which suggests that memory was broadly maintained. Computational filtering was required because FACS-sorted repertoires could contain abundant contaminating clonotypes from the bulk population.

According to the study, the label for this sample's treatment or condition signals: live attenuated yellow fever vaccine strain. At each blood-draw timepoint, two biological replicates of bulk PBMCs were obtained. PBMCs were isolated from peripheral blood using a standard Ficoll-Paque protocol. RNA was extracted with TriZol from bulk PBMCs, CD4 and CD8 fractions, and dextramer-positive and dextramer-negative fractions. In regard to this clonotype: What antigen it recognizes has not been identified. Base qualities are not provided; no much larger clone lies one nucleotide away.

TCRdb shows the sequencer as Illumina NovaSeq 6000. TCR cDNA was synthesized by 5'RACE template switching, through which a universal primer site and unique molecular identifiers were introduced. cDNA synthesis was primed from both the TCR alpha and TCR beta constant segments. Library amplification used two PCR steps, and the second PCR step added sample barcodes and sequencing adapters. Sequencing of libraries was done on Illumina HiSeq 2500 (2x100 bp) or NovaSeq (2x150 bp). The study's processing was this. Reads were demultiplexed and collapsed into UMI consensus sequences with MIGEC, and V(D)J alignment was performed with MiXCR. Clonotypes responding to the vaccine were identified with edgeR on replicate PBMC samples, with the criteria of FDR below 0.01 and a log2 fold change above 5 up to day 15. Each bulk clonotype was labeled CD4 or CD8 based on which sequenced repertoire, CD4 or CD8, contained the clonotype at higher abundance. TCRdb ran its own pipeline on the public reads, namely fastp trimming at Q25 and MiXCR clone calling, and kept in-frame beta chains. For every CDR3 protein sequence, its rows merge into one entry that carries the most common genes and DNA. None of the V and J calls come from the authors' own analysis; TCRdb made them. Present in this sample are 300,000 to 350,000 distinct CDR3 sequences, under 5% of which were seen just once. The ten largest clones represent 20% to 25% of the sample.

The receptor comes from a man between 18 and 29 years old who received the YFV17D yellow fever vaccine. Source: PBMCs, taken 5 days after the yellow fever booster vaccination.

In nucleotides, the sequence is TGTGCCAGCAGCCTCGTGGACACTCCCTACGAGCAGTACGTC. Translated, this gives CASSLVDTPYEQYV. The chain couples TRBV6-2 or TRBV6-3 to TRBJ2-7; the best D guess is TRBD1, with 5 bases matching. Relative to germline, V is 6 bases shorter and J is 2 bases shorter, with 14 bases between their ends. CDR1 and CDR2 (MNHEY, SVGEGT) derive from the germline V gene. From the cysteine through the valine, the CDR3 covers 14 amino acids. Just CDR3 DNA is preserved here, 42 bases in frame from base 1.